This is a list of T cell receptor beta chains from one sample in a study of CD8+ T cells in alopecia areata. Sequenced by immunoSEQ multiplex PCR; TCRdb stores in-frame clones only, minus some. The table shows over 70,000 clones, with around 61% occurring only once. The specimen comprised CD8+ T cells sorted from blood, sampled at week 24, from a patient treated with tofacitinib. Every receptor here comes from a human donor with alopecia areata. Each CDR3 is given with its conserved first and last residue. Each record gives: V gene, D gene, J gene, clone size, CDR3 DNA, CDR3 protein. The D gene is left open where the match is weak. Rows may omit the clone size; those that give it use once, few, many or a size class.

>TRBV6-5|NA|TRBJ2-3|NA
TGTGCCAGCAGTTACGGGGGGGCTAGCACAGATACGCAGTATTTT
CASSYGGASTDTQYF
>TRBV7-3|TRBD2|TRBJ2-2|NA
TGTGCCAGCAGCTCCTCTAGCGGGGGGAACACCGGGGAGCTGTTTTTT
CASSSSSGGNTGELFF
>TRBV30|NA|TRBJ2-5|NA
TGTGCCTGGATGGGAGAGGTAGGAGAGACCCAGTACTTC
CAWMGEVGETQYF
>TRBV7-9|TRBD2|TRBJ2-5|NA
TGTGCCAGCAGCTTTTGGGCGGGAGCGCTCCAAGAGACCCAGTACTTC
CASSFWAGALQETQYF
>TRBV19|TRBD2|TRBJ2-1|NA
TGTGCCTCCCGCCCCGGGGGGGAGCCTAACGGGGAGCAGTTCTTC
CASRPGGEPNGEQFF
>TRBV6-4|TRBD1|TRBJ2-3|NA
TGTGCCAGCAGTGACTCAGGGGGACAGGGTATGTCAGATACGCAGTATTTT
CASSDSGGQGMSDTQYF
>TRBV29-1|TRBD2|TRBJ2-7|NA
TGCAGCGCCATAACTAGCGGGGATTCCTACGAGCAGTACTTC
CSAITSGDSYEQYF
>TRBV29-1|NA|TRBJ2-2|NA
TGCAGCGTTTTGGACATATCCGGGGAGCTGTTTTTT
CSVLDISGELFF
>TRBV5-6|TRBD2|TRBJ2-1|once
TGTGCCAGCAGCTTCGGACTAGCGGGTATATATGAGCAGTTCTTC
CASSFGLAGIYEQFF
>TRBV27|NA|TRBJ2-1|NA
TGTGCCAGCATAGGGTACAATGAGCAGTTCTTC
CASIGYNEQFF
>TRBV9|NA|TRBJ2-1|few
TGTGCCAGCAGCGCCTGGGAAGAGTACCACAATGAGCAGTTCTTC
CASSAWEEYHNEQFF
>TRBV30|NA|TRBJ2-2|NA
TGTGCCTGGAGTAGCGGAAACACCGGGGAGCTGTTTTTT
CAWSSGNTGELFF
>TRBV4-1|NA|TRBJ1-2|few
TGCGCCAGCACCCTCGAATTAAGGGGAGGAAGTGGCTACACCTTC
CASTLELRGGSGYTF
>TRBV7-9|NA|TRBJ2-7|NA
TGTGCCAGTGGGGGCCAGAGTAGCCGCTACGAGCAGTACTTC
CASGGQSSRYEQYF
>TRBV6-5|NA|TRBJ1-1|few
TGTGCCAGCAGTTACGCGGACAGGAACACTGAAGCTTTCTTT
CASSYADRNTEAFF
>TRBV27|TRBD2|TRBJ2-3|NA
TGTGCCAGCAGCCCCGGGGGGAACCCCCATTATACGCAGTATTTT
CASSPGGNPHYTQYF
>TRBV15|NA|TRBJ2-1|NA
TGTGCCACCAGCTCCCCCGGGGGCGCCGAGTACAATGAGCAGTTCTTC
CATSSPGGAEYNEQFF
>TRBV9|NA|TRBJ2-5|once
TGTGCCAGCAGCGCCCAGGGGGGGCTCGGGGAGACCCAGTACTTC
CASSAQGGLGETQYF
>TRBV27|NA|TRBJ2-7|NA
TGTGCCACCATGGACGGGACCTACGAGCAGTACTTC
CATMDGTYEQYF
>TRBV28|NA|TRBJ2-7|NA
TGTGCCAGCAGTTTCGGAACGACAGGTATGGGCTACGAGCAGTACTTC
CASSFGTTGMGYEQYF
>TRBV9|NA|TRBJ1-2|NA
TGTGCCAGCAGCGTAGGTGGGGGCGACTATGGCTACACCTTC
CASSVGGGDYGYTF
>TRBV23-1|NA|TRBJ2-7|many
TGCGCCAGCAGCCAGGGTCTAACAGGGTTCTACGAGCAGTACTTC
CASSQGLTGFYEQYF
>TRBV28|TRBD1|TRBJ2-3|NA
TGTGCCAGCAGGGACTCGGACAGGGGGGCAGATACGCAGTATTTT
CASRDSDRGADTQYF
>TRBV30|TRBD1|TRBJ1-2|NA
TGTGCTCAACAGGGACAGCGGAATTTCTATGGCTACACCTTC
CAQQGQRNFYGYTF
>TRBV4-3|NA|TRBJ2-1|NA
TGCGCCAGCAGCCAAGAGACGGCCTACAATGAGCAGTTCTTC
CASSQETAYNEQFF
>TRBV27|NA|TRBJ1-5|NA
TGTGCCAGCAGTTTATCATCCTCAGGGGCCAATCAGCCCCAGCATTTT
CASSLSSSGANQPQHF
>TRBV9|NA|TRBJ2-4|NA
TGTGCCAGCAGCGTAGAGGGCAGGGCTGAAAACATTCAGTACTTC
CASSVEGRAENIQYF
>TRBV27|NA|TRBJ1-1|NA
TGTGCCAGCAGTTTCGGCACTGAAGCTTTCTTT
CASSFGTEAFF
>TRBV23-1|NA|TRBJ1-2|few
TGCGCCAGCCCTGACAGATATGGCTACACCTTC
CASPDRYGYTF
>TRBV11-2|TRBD2|TRBJ2-5|NA
TGTGCCAGCAGCTTAGTAGCGGGAGAATTCGGAGAGCAGTACTTC
CASSLVAGEFGEQYF
>TRBV7-4|NA|TRBJ1-2|few
TGTGCCAGCAGCTTCGAGTCGGGCTACACCTTC
CASSFESGYTF
>TRBV4-1|NA|TRBJ1-2|once
TGCGCCAGCAGCCAAGTCACCTGGACTAACTATGGCTACACCTTC
CASSQVTWTNYGYTF
>TRBV28|TRBD1|TRBJ2-7|NA
TGTGCCAGCAGTTCCTCACAGGGGTCGTTCTACGAGCAGTACTTC
CASSSSQGSFYEQYF
>TRBV6-6|NA|TRBJ2-1|NA
TGTGCCAGCAGCCAGACTAGAACCCACAATGAGCAGTTCTTC
CASSQTRTHNEQFF
>TRBV27|TRBD1|TRBJ2-7|NA
TGTGCCAGCAGTCCATTCTCTCCTCGGACAGGGACCTACGAGCAGTACTTC
CASSPFSPRTGTYEQYF
>TRBV9|NA|TRBJ2-3|NA
TGTGCCAGCAGCGTAGCGATTAGAGCAGATACGCAGTATTTT
CASSVAIRADTQYF
>TRBV19|TRBD2|TRBJ2-7|NA
TGTGCCAGTAGTTCCGAGAGGACTAGCGTCACCTACGAGCAGTACTTC
CASSSERTSVTYEQYF
>TRBV5-1|NA|TRBJ1-1|NA
TGCGCCAGCACACTCGACCCAGGGGACACTGAAGCTTTCTTT
CASTLDPGDTEAFF
>TRBV7-2|NA|TRBJ1-5|NA
TGTGCCAGCGGCCAGGGTTTCGGGCAGCCCCAGCATTTT
CASGQGFGQPQHF
>TRBV4-1|NA|TRBJ2-1|NA
TGCGCCAGCAGCCAAGCGACGACTAGGCCAGATGAGCAGTTCTTC
CASSQATTRPDEQFF
>TRBV29-1|NA|TRBJ2-2|NA
TGCAGCGTTGGAGGGTCCGGGGAGCTGTTTTTT
CSVGGSGELFF
>TRBV4-1|NA|TRBJ2-5|few
TGCGCCAGCAGCCAAGATCGGAGGGGGGAGACCCAGTACTTC
CASSQDRRGETQYF
>TRBV5-4|NA|TRBJ2-3|few
TGTGCCAGCAGCTTGACCACTACAGATACGCAGTATTTT
CASSLTTTDTQYF
>TRBV15|TRBD2|TRBJ2-1|NA
TGTGCCACCAGCAGAGATATGGGACTATCAGCTGAGCAGTTCTTC
CATSRDMGLSAEQFF
>TRBV27|NA|TRBJ2-7|NA
TGTGCCAGCAGTTTTCAGGGGAACTACGAGCAGTACTTC
CASSFQGNYEQYF
>TRBV7-3|NA|TRBJ2-3|NA
TGTGCCAGCAGCCCCTCGGGCAGTTTAGATACGCAGTATTTT
CASSPSGSLDTQYF
>TRBV27|TRBD2|TRBJ2-5|NA
TGTGCCAGCAGTTCCCCAGCGGGGGGACAAGAGACCCAGTACTTC
CASSSPAGGQETQYF
>TRBV30|NA|TRBJ2-1|NA
TGTGCCTGGAGCCTAGTTGGTTACAATGAGCAGTTCTTC
CAWSLVGYNEQFF
>TRBV9|TRBD1|TRBJ1-1|NA
TGTGCCAGCAGCGGCTCCCGGGACAGGGGATACACTGAAGCTTTCTTT
CASSGSRDRGYTEAFF
>TRBV11-2|TRBD2|TRBJ2-7|NA
TGTGCCAGCAGCTTAGGCCCGAATAGCGGGAGTACCTACGAGCAGTACTTC
CASSLGPNSGSTYEQYF
>TRBV4-1|TRBD1|TRBJ1-2|NA
TGCGCCAGCAGCCAAGATCTGTCGACAGGGGGATTTGGCTACACCTTC
CASSQDLSTGGFGYTF
>TRBV5-1|TRBD1|TRBJ2-7|NA
TGCGCCAGCAGGTGGACAGGTATGGGCGAGCAGTACTTC
CASRWTGMGEQYF
>TRBV4-1|NA|TRBJ2-5|NA
TGCGCCAGCAGCTCCTCCGGCGGTTCGGGGGAGACCCAGTACTTC
CASSSSGGSGETQYF